The table lists the clone carrying this T cell receptor (beta chain) with many counts. CDR1 is SGHVS, CDR2 FQNEAQ, per germline. This CDR3 is 18 amino acids long. V shed 6 bases and J 0 bases; nucleotides not matched to a gene: 13. This entry comes from a study of T-cell reconstitution after alpha-beta-depleted transplantation in children. Unique molecular identifiers tagged the TCRbeta library. MiXCR, applied by TCRdb to the PCR reads, yields one record per CDR3 protein. The profile shows approximately 200,000 distinct CDR3 sequences, roughly 15% of them singletons. Material: PBMCs from the stem cell graft donor, obtained from the stem cell graft. The chain is built from TRBV7-8 and TRBJ2-1, with 8 bases that match TRBD2. The receptor was derived from a human donor who donated a stem cell graft to a child with acute lymphoblastic leukemia. CDR3 residues: CASSLPRGDGNSYNEQFF. The CDR3 DNA reads TGTGCCAGCAGTCTACCGCGGGGGGACGGAAACTCCTACAATGAGCAGTTCTTC.